The present TCR beta chain was sequenced within a study of blood T cell repertoires in COVID-19. The table came from immunoSEQ multiplex PCR; TCRdb's copy has only in-frame clones and leaves some out. The sample includes fewer than 75,000 clones, 88% seen only once; the top ten take nearly 4%. This clonotype originated in a man between 65 and 85 years old with acute or convalescent COVID-19. The sequencing sample was made of peripheral blood.

The CDR3, as DNA: TGTGCCAGCAGTTACGACTTGGTGAACACTGAAGCTTTCTTT. Residues: CASSYDLVNTEAFF. This sequence joins TRBV6-2 or TRBV6-3 and TRBJ1-1; the D is unclear. Trimming cost V 2 bases and J 0 bases, with 7 bases left between them. The CDR3 contains 14 residues. CDR1 and CDR2 (germline): MNHEY, SVGEGT.